The present TCR beta chain was sequenced within a study of T cells in Graves' hyperthyroidism and ophthalmopathy. Study results and caveats: Ophthalmopathy was predicted by the model a median of approximately six months ahead of onset.

RNA transcripts yielded amplified TCR beta CDR3 regions. When the TCR CDR3 underwent first-round RT-PCR, the HTBI primer set was used. From the multiplex PCR reads, TCRdb called clonotypes with MiXCR, one entry per CDR3 protein. The sample lists 660,000 or so distinct CDR3 sequences, around 21% occurring once. Not enrolled were patients with uncontrolled infection, other autoimmune disease, pregnancy or lactation. Remarks on this clonotype: What it recognizes is unknown.

Trimming took 0 bases from V and 9 from J; bases not matched to a gene: 6. This CDR3 is built from 14 residues. CDR1 LNHNV and CDR2 YYDKDF come from the germline V gene (reference sequence). This TCR came from a man aged 25-45 years with Graves' ophthalmopathy. The sequenced sample consisted of blood. The chain couples TRBV15 to TRBJ1-1; 8 bases fit TRBD1. The CDR3 DNA follows: TGTGCCACCAGCAGAGATCCTGGACAGGGCCAAGCTTTCTTT. This codes for CATSRDPGQGQAFF.